The following is a T cell receptor (beta chain) sequence with its context. This sample was included in a study of low-dose radiotherapy and immunotherapy resistance in tumors. Time point given: after trial treatment. The treatment denotes: LDRT plus nivolumab, ipilimumab, low-dose cyclophosphamide and aspirin (RACIN trial). Treatment of the donors consisted of nivolumab and ipilimumab (plus aspirin, low-dose cyclophosphamide and low-dose radiotherapy). Germline trimming cut 4 bases from V and 9 bases from J; bases unmatched to any gene: 11. Per the germline V gene, CDR1 is MDHEN and CDR2 is SYDVKM. This CDR3 has 14 residues. Gene-specific TRAV and TRBV primers were used for first-strand cDNA, covering alpha and beta chains. The authors amplified TCRs for approximately 18 PCR cycles with a constant-region primer and a V-primer adapter. TCRdb used MiXCR to reprocess the reads, holding one entry per CDR3 protein. This sample has tens of thousands of distinct CDR3 sequences; less than 30% occur once, and the top ten carry about a tenth.

The TCR sequence derives from a male donor with prostate cancer. The genes are TRBV28 and TRBJ1-2; TRBD1 matches at 7 bases. The sample in question was PBMCs, obtained after low-dose radiotherapy plus immunotherapy. Here the CDR3 reads CASSSSRQGGRYTF. The CDR3, as DNA: TGTGCCAGCAGTTCATCACGACAGGGCGGCCGCTACACCTTC.